The 9 T cell receptor beta chains listed next were all sequenced from one sample in a study of shared clonotypes between healthy human individuals. Assay: immunoSEQ multiplex PCR; the TCRdb copy retains only in-frame clones and omits some. The table has fewer than 1 million clones, roughly 96% seen once. The naive CD8 subset, CD45RO-negative cells positively selected for CCR7, excluded terminally differentiated effector memory CD45RA+ cells. What was sequenced was naive CD8+ T cells sorted from blood. These TCRs come from a man aged 25 to 40 in good health.

V gene TRBV27 combines with J gene TRBJ2-1; the D gene is possibly TRBD2 (5 bases). V was trimmed by 2 bases and J by 8 bases, leaving 10 bases between them. Germline lookup yields CDR1 MNHEY and CDR2 SMNVEV (reference sequence). The CDR3 runs to 13 residues. The CDR3 region is CASSLQERHEQFF. The CDR3 DNA reads as TGTGCCAGCAGTTTACAGGAGCGGCATGAGCAGTTCTTC.

The chain links TRBV7-8 to TRBJ2-1; TRBD2 agrees at 8 bases. The CDR3 spans 17 residues. CDR1 SGHVS and CDR2 FQNEAQ come from the germline V gene. The trim removed 1 base at V and 6 bases at J, leaving 11 bases unmatched. In DNA form, the CDR3 reads TGTGCCAGCAGCTTAGACCGCAACAAGCTAGCGGGCAATGAGCAGTTCTTC. The encoded protein is CASSLDRNKLAGNEQFF.

The rearrangement joins TRBV7-9 to TRBJ2-7; D perhaps matches TRBD2 (5 bases). This CDR3 is built from 18 residues. Between the trimmed V and J ends, which lost 5 bases and 2 bases, there was a span of 25 bases. Germline V CDR1 and CDR2: SEHNR, FQNEAQ (reference sequence). CDR3 nucleotide sequence: TGTGCCAGCAGCACATCGATCCTAGCAGAACTCCGTACCTACGAGCAGTACTTC. Amino acid sequence: CASSTSILAELRTYEQYF.

The rearrangement uses TRBV7-9 and TRBJ1-1, with D unclear. This CDR3 comprises 15 residues. The germline gives CDR1 SEHNR, CDR2 FQNEAQ (reference sequence). V dropped 2 bases and J dropped 0 bases, with 10 bases sitting between them. CDR3 region: CASSLSTVMNTEAFF. Here the CDR3 DNA reads TGTGCCAGCAGCTTAAGTACAGTCATGAACACTGAAGCTTTCTTT.

The rearrangement links TRBV7-9 to TRBJ2-3; D not resolved. CDR3 length: 12 residues. The V end was cut by 5 bases, the J end by 6 bases, with 9 bases between. CDR1 is SEHNR and CDR2 is FQNEAQ in the germline V gene (reference sequence). The CDR3 nucleotides are TGTGCCAGCAGCCACAGTGGTGATACGCAGTATTTT. As protein: CASSHSGDTQYF.

The chain is built from TRBV6-5 and TRBJ1-4; D call uncertain. Trimming stripped 4 bases from V and 8 bases from J, with 8 bases between. The length of the CDR3 is 12 residues. CDR1 and CDR2 from the germline V gene are MNHEY and SVGAGI. The chain's CDR3 is CASSSGGEKLFF. CDR3 nucleotide sequence: TGTGCCAGCAGTTCCGGCGGAGAAAAACTGTTTTTT.

The V and J genes are TRBV15 and TRBJ2-7; TRBD1 or TRBD2 may be the D gene (5 bases each). V was pared by 0 bases and J by 5 bases, with 26 bases between. The CDR3 sequence is 19 residues long. The germline CDR1 and CDR2 sequences are LNHNV and YYDKDF (reference sequence). CDR3 DNA sequence: TGTGCCACCAGCAGAGATCATTGGGCAGGGATGGAGAGGGCGAACGAGCAGTACTTC. Amino acids: CATSRDHWAGMERANEQYF.

V and J are TRBV10-3 and TRBJ1-1, with D unresolved. Germline V gives CDR1 ENHRY, CDR2 SYGVKD. The CDR3 is 11 residues long. V was pared by 7 bases and J by 4 bases, with 7 bases between. CDR3 region: CAITMGTEAFF. CDR3 coding DNA: TGTGCCATCACAATGGGCACTGAAGCTTTCTTT.

The chain is built from TRBV5-1 and TRBJ2-3; TRBD2 is a possible D gene (6 bases). Germline V gene lookup returns CDR1 SGHRS and CDR2 YFSETQ. Deletions cut 4 bases from V and 0 bases from J, with 12 bases between. The CDR3 consists of 15 residues. The CDR3 protein is CASSPREASTDTQYF. In DNA form, the CDR3 reads TGCGCCAGCAGCCCGAGGGAGGCTAGCACAGATACGCAGTATTTT.